This T cell receptor beta chain is drawn from a study of T cell repertoires in cytomegalovirus infection. Study-wide context: The study used recently identified HLA-C-restricted and well-studied HLA-B-restricted CMV epitopes. Public TCR beta signatures marked donors with CMV infection and the matching HLA. Findings of the study overall: HLA-C-restricted TCR beta clonotypes specific for CMV led the ex vivo response. Summed frequency of public TCR beta families distinguished CMV carriers with the relevant HLA.

This CDR3 is 17 amino acids long. Germline V gene sequence: CDR1 SGHVS, CDR2 FQNEAQ. Trimming removed 2 bases at V and 5 bases at J, with 16 bases between. This clonotype was seen repeatedly, ten times or more. Its antigen is unidentified. In TCRdb, the reads were re-called with MiXCR into one record per CDR3 protein. The repertoire holds around 95,000 distinct CDR3 sequences, around 28% seen once, with over 60% in the top ten. The receptor was derived from a human donor in good health (CMV status not recorded). Some clones in this sample may be carry-over from other donors' samples. The chain links TRBV7-8 to TRBJ1-6; weak D call: TRBD1 (5 bases). This specimen consisted of CD8+ T cells from cultured PBMCs, obtained from culture after CMV antigen stimulation. This CDR3 reads CASSLWSGRADNSPLHF. In nucleotides, the CDR3 is TGTGCCAGCAGCTTATGGTCAGGCAGGGCGGATAATTCACCCCTCCACTTT.